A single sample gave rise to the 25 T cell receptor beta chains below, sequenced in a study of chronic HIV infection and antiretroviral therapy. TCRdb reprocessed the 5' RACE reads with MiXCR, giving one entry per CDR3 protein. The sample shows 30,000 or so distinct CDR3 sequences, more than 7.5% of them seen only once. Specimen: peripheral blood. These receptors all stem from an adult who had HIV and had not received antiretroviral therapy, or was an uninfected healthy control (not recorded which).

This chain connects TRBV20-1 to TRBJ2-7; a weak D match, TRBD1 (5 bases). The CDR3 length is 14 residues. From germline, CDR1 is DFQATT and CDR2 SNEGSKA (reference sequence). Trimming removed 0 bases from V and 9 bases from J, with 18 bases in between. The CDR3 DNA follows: TGCAGTGCTAGAGAAACTGGGGCCAGGGAACGGCAGTACTTC. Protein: CSARETGARERQYF.

CDR3 coding DNA: TGTGCCAGCAGTTTAAGTCAGGGAAGTGGCTACACCTTC. Protein product: CASSLSQGSGYTF. V gene TRBV27 combines with J gene TRBJ1-2, with a tentative D call TRBD1 (5 bases). This CDR3 comprises 13 residues. Germline V gene lookup returns CDR1 MNHEY and CDR2 SMNVEV (reference sequence). The ends were cut back, 2 bases at V and 7 bases at J, with 11 bases in the middle.

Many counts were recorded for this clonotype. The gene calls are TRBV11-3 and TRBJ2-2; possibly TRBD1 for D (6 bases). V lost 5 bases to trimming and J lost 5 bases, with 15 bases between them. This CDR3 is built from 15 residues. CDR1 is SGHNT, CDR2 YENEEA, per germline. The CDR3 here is CASSAGQKRTGELFF. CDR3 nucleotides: TGTGCCAGCAGCGCCGGACAGAAGAGGACCGGGGAGCTGTTTTTT. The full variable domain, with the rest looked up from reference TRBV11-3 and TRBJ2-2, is EAGVVQSPRYKIIEKKQPVAFWCNPISGHNTLYWYLQNLGQGPELLIRYENEEAVDDSQLPKDRFSAERLKGVDSTLKIQPAELGDSAVYLCASSAGQKRTGELFFGEGSRLTVL.

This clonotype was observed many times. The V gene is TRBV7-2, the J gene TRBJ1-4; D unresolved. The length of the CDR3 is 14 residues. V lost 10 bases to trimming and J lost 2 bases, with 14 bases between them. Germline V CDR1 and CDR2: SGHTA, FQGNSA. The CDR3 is CATSAIGTNEKLFF. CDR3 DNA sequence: TGTGCCACCTCGGCGATCGGCACTAATGAAAAACTGTTTTTT.

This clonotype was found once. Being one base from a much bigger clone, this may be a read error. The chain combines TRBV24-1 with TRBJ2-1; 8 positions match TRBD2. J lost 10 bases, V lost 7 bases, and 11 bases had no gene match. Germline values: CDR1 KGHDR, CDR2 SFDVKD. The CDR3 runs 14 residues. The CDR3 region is CATREGGTSGEQFF. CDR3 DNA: TGTGCCACCAGAGAGGGCGGGACTAGTGGCGAGCAGTTCTTC.

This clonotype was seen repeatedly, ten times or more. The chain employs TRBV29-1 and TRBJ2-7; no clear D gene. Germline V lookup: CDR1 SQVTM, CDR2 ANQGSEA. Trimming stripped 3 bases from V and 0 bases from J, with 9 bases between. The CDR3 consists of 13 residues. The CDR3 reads CSVEVRPSYEQYF. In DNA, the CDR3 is TGCAGCGTTGAGGTGAGGCCCTCCTACGAGCAGTACTTC.

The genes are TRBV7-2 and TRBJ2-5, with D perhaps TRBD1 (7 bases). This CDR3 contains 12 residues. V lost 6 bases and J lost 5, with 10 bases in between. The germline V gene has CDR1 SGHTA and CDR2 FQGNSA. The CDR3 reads CASSSGGETQYF. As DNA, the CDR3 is TGTGCCAGCAGTTCAGGGGGGGAGACCCAGTACTTC.

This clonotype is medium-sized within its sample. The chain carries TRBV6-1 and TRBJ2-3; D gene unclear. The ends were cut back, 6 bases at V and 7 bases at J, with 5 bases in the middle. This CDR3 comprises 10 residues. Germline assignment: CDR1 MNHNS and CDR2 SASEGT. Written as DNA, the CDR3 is TGTGCCAGCAGCGAGAATACGCAGTATTTT. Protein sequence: CASSENTQYF.

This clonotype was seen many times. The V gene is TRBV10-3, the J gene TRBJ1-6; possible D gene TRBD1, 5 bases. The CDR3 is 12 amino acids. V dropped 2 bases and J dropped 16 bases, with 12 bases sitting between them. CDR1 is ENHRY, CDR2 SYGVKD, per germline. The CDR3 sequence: CAISETDGGLHF. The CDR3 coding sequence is TGTGCCATCAGTGAGACGGATGGGGGTCTCCACTTT.

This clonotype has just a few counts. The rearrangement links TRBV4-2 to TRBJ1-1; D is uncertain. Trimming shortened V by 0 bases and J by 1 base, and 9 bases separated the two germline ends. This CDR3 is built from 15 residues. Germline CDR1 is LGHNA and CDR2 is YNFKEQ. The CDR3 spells CASSQDLGPNTEAFF. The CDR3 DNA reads TGTGCCAGCAGCCAAGATCTAGGGCCGAACACTGAAGCTTTCTTT.

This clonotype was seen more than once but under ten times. CDR3 in DNA: TGTGCCAGTAGGACCGGGACAGGGAACTACAATGAGCAGTTCTTC. Translation gives CASRTGTGNYNEQFF. This sequence joins TRBV19 and TRBJ2-1; 9 bases fit TRBD1. CDR1 is LNHDA and CDR2 is SQIVND in the germline V gene (reference sequence). The CDR3 is made up of 15 amino acids. The trim removed 6 bases at V and 3 bases at J, leaving 6 bases unmatched.

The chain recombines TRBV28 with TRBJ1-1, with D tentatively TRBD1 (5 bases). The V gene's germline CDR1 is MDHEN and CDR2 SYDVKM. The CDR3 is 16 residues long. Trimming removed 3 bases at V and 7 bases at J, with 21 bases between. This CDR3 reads CASSFHSEGRWGEAFF. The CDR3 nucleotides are TGTGCCAGCAGTTTTCATTCAGAGGGGCGTTGGGGTGAAGCTTTCTTT.

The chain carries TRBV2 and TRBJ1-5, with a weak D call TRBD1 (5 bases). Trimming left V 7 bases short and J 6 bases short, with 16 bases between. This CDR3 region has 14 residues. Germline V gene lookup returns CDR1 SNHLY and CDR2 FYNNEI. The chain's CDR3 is CASIPDVGLQPQHF. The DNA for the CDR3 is TGTGCCAGCATACCTGATGTGGGGCTTCAGCCCCAGCATTTT.

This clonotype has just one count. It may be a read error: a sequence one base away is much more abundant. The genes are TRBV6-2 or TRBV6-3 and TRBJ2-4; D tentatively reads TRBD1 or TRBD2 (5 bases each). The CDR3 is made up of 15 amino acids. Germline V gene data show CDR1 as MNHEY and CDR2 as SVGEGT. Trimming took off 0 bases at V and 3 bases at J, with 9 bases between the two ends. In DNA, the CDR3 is TGTGCCAGCAGTTACTCGGAGAGGGGCAAAAACATTCAGTACTTC. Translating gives CASSYSERGKNIQYF.

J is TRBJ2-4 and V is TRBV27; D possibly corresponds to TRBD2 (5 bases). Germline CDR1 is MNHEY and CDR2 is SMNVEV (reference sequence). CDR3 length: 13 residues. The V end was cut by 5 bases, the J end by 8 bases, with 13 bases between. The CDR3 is CASSHSQRDIQYF. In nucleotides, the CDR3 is TGTGCCAGCAGTCACTCACAGAGGGACATTCAGTACTTC.

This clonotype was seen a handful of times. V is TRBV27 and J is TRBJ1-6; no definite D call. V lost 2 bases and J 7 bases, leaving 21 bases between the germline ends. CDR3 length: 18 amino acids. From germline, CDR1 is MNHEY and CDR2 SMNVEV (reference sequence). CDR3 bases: TGTGCCAGCAGTTTAAACCCCCGCCCCGGCCCCAGGAATTCACCCCTCCACTTT. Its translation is CASSLNPRPGPRNSPLHF.

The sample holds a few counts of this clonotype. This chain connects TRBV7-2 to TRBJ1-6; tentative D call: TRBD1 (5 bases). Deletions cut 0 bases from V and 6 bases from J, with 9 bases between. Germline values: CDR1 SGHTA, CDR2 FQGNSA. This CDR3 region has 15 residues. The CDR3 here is CASSLASQGNSPLHF. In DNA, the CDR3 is TGTGCCAGCAGCTTAGCGAGTCAGGGTAATTCACCCCTCCACTTT.

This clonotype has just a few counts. The CDR3 DNA follows: TGCAGCGTTGCCGAGGGGGCCGAGACCCAGTACTTC. Translated, it gives CSVAEGAETQYF. This chain joins TRBV29-1 and TRBJ2-5; TRBD1 agrees at 7 bases. The germline CDR1 and CDR2 sequences are SQVTM and ANQGSEA. V gave up 4 bases and J gave up 5 bases; unmatched junction bases: 4. CDR3 size: 12 residues.

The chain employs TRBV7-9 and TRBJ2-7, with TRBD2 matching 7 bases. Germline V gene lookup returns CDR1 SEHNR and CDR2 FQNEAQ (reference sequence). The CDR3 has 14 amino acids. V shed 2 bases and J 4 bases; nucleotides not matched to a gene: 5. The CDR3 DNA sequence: TGTGCCAGCAGCTTAAGCGGGACCCCATACGAGCAGTACTTC. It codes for CASSLSGTPYEQYF.

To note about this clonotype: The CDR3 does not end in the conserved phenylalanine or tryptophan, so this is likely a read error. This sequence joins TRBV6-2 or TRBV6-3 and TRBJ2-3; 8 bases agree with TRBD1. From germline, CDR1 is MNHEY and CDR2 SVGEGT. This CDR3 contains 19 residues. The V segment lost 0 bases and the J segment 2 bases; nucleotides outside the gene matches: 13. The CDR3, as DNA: TGTGCCAGCAGTTACTCGACCAGATCGACAGGGGTCAACACAGATACGCAGTATTTA. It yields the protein CASSYSTRSTGVNTDTQYL.

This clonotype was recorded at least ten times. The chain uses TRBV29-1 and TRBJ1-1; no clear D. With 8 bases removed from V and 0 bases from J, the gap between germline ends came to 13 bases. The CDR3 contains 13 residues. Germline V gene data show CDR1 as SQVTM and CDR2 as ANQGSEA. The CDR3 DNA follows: TGCAGCTTCCTAGGACGGCTGAACACTGAAGCTTTCTTT. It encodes CSFLGRLNTEAFF.

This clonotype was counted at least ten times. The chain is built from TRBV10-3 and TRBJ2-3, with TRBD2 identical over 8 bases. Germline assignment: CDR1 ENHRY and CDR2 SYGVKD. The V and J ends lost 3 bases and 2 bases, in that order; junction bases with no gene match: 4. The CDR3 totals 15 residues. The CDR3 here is CAISDSGGTTDTQYF. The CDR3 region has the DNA TGTGCCATCAGTGACAGCGGGGGAACCACAGATACGCAGTATTTT.

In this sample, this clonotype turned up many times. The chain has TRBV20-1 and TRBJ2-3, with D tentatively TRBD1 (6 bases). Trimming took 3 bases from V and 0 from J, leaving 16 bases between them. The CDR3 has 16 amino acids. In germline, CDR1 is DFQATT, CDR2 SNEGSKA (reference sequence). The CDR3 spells CSASDLGGPSTDTQYF. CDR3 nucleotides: TGCAGTGCTAGCGATTTAGGGGGACCTAGCACAGATACGCAGTATTTT.

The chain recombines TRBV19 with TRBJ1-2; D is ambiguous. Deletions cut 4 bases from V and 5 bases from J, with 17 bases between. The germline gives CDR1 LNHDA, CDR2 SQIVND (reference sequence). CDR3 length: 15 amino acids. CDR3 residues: CASSKSKTPAYGYTF. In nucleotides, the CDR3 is TGTGCCAGTAGTAAGTCAAAGACACCGGCGTATGGCTACACCTTC. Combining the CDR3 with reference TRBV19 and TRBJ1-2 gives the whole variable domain DGGITQSPKYLFRKEGQNVTLSCEQNLNHDAMYWYRQDPGQGLRLIYYSQIVNDFQKGDIAEGYSVSREKKESFPLTVTSAQKNPTAFYLCASSKSKTPAYGYTFGSGTRLTVV.

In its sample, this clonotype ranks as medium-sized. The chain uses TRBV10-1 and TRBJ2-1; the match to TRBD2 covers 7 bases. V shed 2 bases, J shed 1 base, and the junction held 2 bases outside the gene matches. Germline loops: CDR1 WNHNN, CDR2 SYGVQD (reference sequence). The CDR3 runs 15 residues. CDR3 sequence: CASSEASGSYNEQFF. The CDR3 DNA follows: TGCGCCAGCAGTGAGGCTAGCGGATCCTACAATGAGCAGTTCTTC.